These 13 T cell receptor beta chains share one sample of origin, sequenced in a study of blood T cell repertoires in COVID-19. Assay: immunoSEQ multiplex PCR; the TCRdb copy retains only in-frame clones and omits some. The sample has 400,000 to 450,000 clones; roughly 88% are singletons. Sequencing was done on a sample of peripheral blood. These receptors came from a woman aged 25 to 39 with active or convalescent COVID-19.

This chain links TRBV4-1 with TRBJ1-4; tentatively, D is TRBD1 (6 bases). From germline, CDR1 is MGHRA and CDR2 YSYEKL. The V end lost 1 base, the J end lost 3 bases, and 15 bases lay between the germline ends. This CDR3 is 17 amino acids long. The CDR3, as DNA: TGCGCCAGCAGCCAAGGGGGGCAGGGCTTTGCTAATGAAAAACTGTTTTTT. This encodes CASSQGGQGFANEKLFF.

The chain uses TRBV5-4 and TRBJ2-1, with 9 bases lining up with TRBD2. CDR1 is SGHNT, CDR2 YYREEE, per germline (reference sequence). J was trimmed by 4 bases and V by 0 bases; bases with no gene match: 5. The CDR3 length is 16 residues. The CDR3 DNA reads TGTGCCAGCAGCTTGGAGGCGGGAGGGTTGTACAATGAGCAGTTCTTC. It yields the protein CASSLEAGGLYNEQFF.

In its sample, this clone was seen once. The genes are TRBV11-2 and TRBJ1-2; 8 positions match TRBD1. The CDR3 covers 16 residues. Per germline, CDR1 SGHAT and CDR2 FQNNGV. After removal of 5 bases from V and 5 bases from J, the junction contained 13 bases not matched to a gene. CDR3 bases: TGTGCCAGCAGCCCGGACAGGGTACCGTTGTGGTATGGCTACACCTTC. Amino acids: CASSPDRVPLWYGYTF.

The chain combines TRBV6-1 with TRBJ1-2; TRBD1 agrees at 8 bases. The length of the CDR3 is 18 residues. In germline, CDR1 is MNHNS, CDR2 SASEGT. Germline trimming cut 4 bases from V and 4 bases from J; bases unmatched to any gene: 17. The CDR3 DNA follows: TGTGCCAGCAGTGCAGGTTGGGCAGGGGGCTCCCTATCCTATGGCTACACCTTC. Translated, it gives CASSAGWAGGSLSYGYTF.

The chain couples TRBV20-1 to TRBJ2-3, with D perhaps matching TRBD1 (6 bases). The CDR3 totals 14 residues. The germline V gene encodes CDR1 DFQATT and CDR2 SNEGSKA (reference sequence). Trimming took 3 bases from V and 0 from J, leaving 10 bases between them. The CDR3 DNA sequence: TGCAGTGCTAGTTGGGGGCTTAGCACAGATACGCAGTATTTT. Protein product: CSASWGLSTDTQYF.

This clone appeared a single time. V usage is TRBV27 and J usage is TRBJ2-5; the match to TRBD2 covers 15 bases. Germline V gene data show CDR1 as MNHEY and CDR2 as SMNVEV (reference sequence). J lost 5 bases, V lost 6 bases, and 16 bases had no gene match. This CDR3 contains 19 residues. The CDR3 region has the DNA TGTGCCAGCAGGCCGCCAGGACTAGCGGGAGGGCCGGGCTTGGAGACCCAGTACTTC. Amino acid sequence: CASRPPGLAGGPGLETQYF.

This clone is a singleton in its sample. The chain uses TRBV24-1 and TRBJ2-3; 7 nucleotides match TRBD2. This CDR3 spans 15 amino acids. Germline V lookup: CDR1 KGHDR, CDR2 SFDVKD. The trim removed 4 bases at V and 1 base at J, leaving 4 bases unmatched. The CDR3 loop reads CATSDPTSGTDTQYF. CDR3 coding DNA: TGTGCCACCAGTGACCCTACTAGCGGCACAGATACGCAGTATTTT.

The chain has TRBV6-1 and TRBJ1-2, with D perhaps TRBD1 (6 bases). This CDR3 spans 16 amino acids. Per the germline V gene, CDR1 is MNHNS and CDR2 is SASEGT. The V end was cut by 0 bases, the J end by 8 bases, with 19 bases between. The DNA for the CDR3 is TGTGCCAGCAGTGAAGCTTCAGGGGATATGGTACTCGGCTACACCTTC. Translation: CASSEASGDMVLGYTF.

Only one count was recorded for this clone. The V call is TRBV6-2 or TRBV6-3, the J call TRBJ2-7, with TRBD2 matching over 13 bases. Unmatched junction bases numbered 7, after V lost 2 bases and J lost 3 bases. The CDR3 has 17 residues. From germline, CDR1 is MNHEY and CDR2 SVGEGT. This CDR3 is CASSYLLGLAGVYEQYF. DNA of the CDR3: TGTGCCAGCAGTTACCTCCTTGGACTAGCGGGAGTCTACGAGCAGTACTTC.

The table lists this clone with a count of one. The genes are TRBV5-1 and TRBJ2-2; D gene ambiguous. The germline gives CDR1 SGHRS, CDR2 YFSETQ. V lost 2 bases and J lost 6, with 14 bases in between. The CDR3 contains 15 residues. CDR3 residues: CASSFTASGSGELFF. The CDR3 DNA reads as TGCGCCAGCAGCTTTACGGCGTCAGGATCCGGGGAGCTGTTTTTT.

Only a few counts were recorded for this clone. V is TRBV6-2 or TRBV6-3 and J is TRBJ1-1; D is possibly TRBD1 (6 bases). Germline assignment: CDR1 MNHEY and CDR2 SVGEGT. The CDR3 length is 15 residues. The V and J ends lost 6 bases and 2 bases respectively, with 16 bases between them. CDR3 in amino acids: CASSKNRVLNTEAFF. In nucleotides, the CDR3 is TGTGCCAGCAGCAAAAACAGGGTTTTAAACACTGAAGCTTTCTTT.

This clone was detected once. V and J are TRBV5-1 and TRBJ1-3; 8 bases are a match to TRBD1. Per the germline V gene, CDR1 is SGHRS and CDR2 is YFSETQ. The ends lost 4 bases at V and 2 bases at J; junction bases unmatched: 5. This CDR3 is 15 amino acids long. The CDR3 DNA sequence: TGCGCCAGCAGCCATACGGGACAGGCTGGAAACACCATATATTTT. It specifies CASSHTGQAGNTIYF.

The J gene is TRBJ1-2, the V gene TRBV18, with TRBD1 identical over 10 bases. Trimming at V came to 6 bases and at J to 4 bases, leaving 8 bases not matched to a gene. From germline, CDR1 is KGHSH and CDR2 LQKENI. The CDR3 has 15 residues. The CDR3 is CASSQQDRGSYGYTF. The CDR3 nucleotides are TGTGCCAGCTCCCAACAGGACAGGGGGAGCTATGGCTACACCTTC.